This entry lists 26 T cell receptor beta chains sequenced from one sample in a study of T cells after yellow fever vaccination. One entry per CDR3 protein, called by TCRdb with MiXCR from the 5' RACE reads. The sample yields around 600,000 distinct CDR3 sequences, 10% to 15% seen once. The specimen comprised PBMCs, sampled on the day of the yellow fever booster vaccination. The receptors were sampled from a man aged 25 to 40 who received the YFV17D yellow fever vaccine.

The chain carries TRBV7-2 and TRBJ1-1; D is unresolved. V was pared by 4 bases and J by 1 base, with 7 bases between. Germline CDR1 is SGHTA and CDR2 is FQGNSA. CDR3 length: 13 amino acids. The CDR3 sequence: CASSSDPNTEAFF. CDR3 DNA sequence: TGTGCCAGCAGCTCCGACCCGAACACTGAAGCTTTCTTT.

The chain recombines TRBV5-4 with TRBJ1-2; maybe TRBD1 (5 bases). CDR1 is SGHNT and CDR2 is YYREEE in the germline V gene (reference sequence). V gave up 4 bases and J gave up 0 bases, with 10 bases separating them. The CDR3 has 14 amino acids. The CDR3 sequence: CASSHGQTNYGYTF. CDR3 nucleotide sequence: TGTGCCAGCAGCCACGGACAAACTAACTATGGCTACACCTTC.

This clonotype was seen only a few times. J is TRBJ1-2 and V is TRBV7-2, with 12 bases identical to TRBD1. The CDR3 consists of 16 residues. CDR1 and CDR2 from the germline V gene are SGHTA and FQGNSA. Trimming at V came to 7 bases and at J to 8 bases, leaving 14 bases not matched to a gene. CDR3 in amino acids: CASTASFGTGGAGYTF. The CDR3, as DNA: TGTGCCAGCACCGCTTCTTTTGGGACAGGGGGCGCGGGCTACACCTTC.

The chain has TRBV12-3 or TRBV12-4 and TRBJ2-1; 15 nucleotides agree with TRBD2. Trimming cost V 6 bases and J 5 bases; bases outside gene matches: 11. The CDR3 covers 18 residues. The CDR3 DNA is TGTGCCAGCAGGGGACATGGACTAGCGGGAGGGCTGGACAATGAGCAGTTCTTC. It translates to CASRGHGLAGGLDNEQFF.

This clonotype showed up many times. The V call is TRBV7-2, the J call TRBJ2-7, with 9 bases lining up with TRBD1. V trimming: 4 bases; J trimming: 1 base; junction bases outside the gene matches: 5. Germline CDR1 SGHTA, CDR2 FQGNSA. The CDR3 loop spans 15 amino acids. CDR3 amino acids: CASSSRDRASYEQYF. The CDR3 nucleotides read TGTGCCAGCAGCTCCCGGGACAGGGCGTCCTACGAGCAGTACTTC. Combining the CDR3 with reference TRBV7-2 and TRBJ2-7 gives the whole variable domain GAGVSQSPSNKVTEKGKDVELRCDPISGHTALYWYRQSLGQGLEFLIYFQGNSAPDKSGLPSDRFSAERTGGSVSTLTIQRTQQEDSAVYLCASSSRDRASYEQYFGPGTRLTVT.

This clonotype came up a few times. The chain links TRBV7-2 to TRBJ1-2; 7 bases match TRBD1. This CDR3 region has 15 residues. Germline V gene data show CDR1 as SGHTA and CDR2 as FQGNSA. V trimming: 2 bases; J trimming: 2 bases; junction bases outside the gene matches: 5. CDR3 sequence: CASSLWGGGNYGYTF. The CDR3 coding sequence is TGTGCCAGCAGCTTATGGGGAGGGGGCAACTATGGCTACACCTTC.

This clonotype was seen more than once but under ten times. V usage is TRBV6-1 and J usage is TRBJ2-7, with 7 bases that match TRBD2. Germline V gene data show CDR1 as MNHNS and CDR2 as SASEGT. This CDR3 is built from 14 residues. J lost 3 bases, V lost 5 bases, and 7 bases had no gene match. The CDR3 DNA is TGTGCCAGCAGTCCTCGGGGGGTCTACTACGAGCAGTACTTC. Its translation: CASSPRGVYYEQYF.

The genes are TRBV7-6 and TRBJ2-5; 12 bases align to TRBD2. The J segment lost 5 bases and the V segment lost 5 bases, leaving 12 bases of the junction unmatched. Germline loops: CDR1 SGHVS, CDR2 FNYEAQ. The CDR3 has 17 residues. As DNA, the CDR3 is TGTGCCAGCAGCCCTACCCGGACTAGCGGGAAATGGGAGACCCAGTACTTC. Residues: CASSPTRTSGKWETQYF. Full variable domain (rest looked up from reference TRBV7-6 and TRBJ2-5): GAGVSQSPRYKVTKRGQDVALRCDPISGHVSLYWYRQALGQGPEFLTYFNYEAQQDKSGLPNDRFSAERPEGSISTLTIQRTEQRDSAMYRCASSPTRTSGKWETQYFGPGTRLLVL.

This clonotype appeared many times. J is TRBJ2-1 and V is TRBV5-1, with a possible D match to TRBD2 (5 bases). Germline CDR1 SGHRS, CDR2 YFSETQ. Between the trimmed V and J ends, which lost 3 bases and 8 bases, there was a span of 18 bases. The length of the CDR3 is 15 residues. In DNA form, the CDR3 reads TGCGCCAGCAGCTCCCGCCCGGCGGAGGTAGATGAGCAGTTCTTC. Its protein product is CASSSRPAEVDEQFF.

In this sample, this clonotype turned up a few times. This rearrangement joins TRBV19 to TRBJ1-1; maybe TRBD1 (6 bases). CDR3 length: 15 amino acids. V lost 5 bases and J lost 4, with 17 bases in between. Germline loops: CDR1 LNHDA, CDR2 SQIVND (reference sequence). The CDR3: CASSLGSGGRTEAFF. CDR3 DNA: TGTGCCAGTAGTTTGGGGAGTGGGGGCCGCACTGAAGCTTTCTTT. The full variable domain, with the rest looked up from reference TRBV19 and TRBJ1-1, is DGGITQSPKYLFRKEGQNVTLSCEQNLNHDAMYWYRQDPGQGLRLIYYSQIVNDFQKGDIAEGYSVSREKKESFPLTVTSAQKNPTAFYLCASSLGSGGRTEAFFGQGTRLTVV.

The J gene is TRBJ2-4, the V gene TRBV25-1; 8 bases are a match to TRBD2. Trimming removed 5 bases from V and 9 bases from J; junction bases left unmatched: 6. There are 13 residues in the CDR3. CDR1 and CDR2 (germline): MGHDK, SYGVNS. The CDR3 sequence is CASSPGGVGIQYF. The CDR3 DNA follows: TGTGCCAGCAGTCCCGGGGGGGTCGGCATTCAGTACTTC.

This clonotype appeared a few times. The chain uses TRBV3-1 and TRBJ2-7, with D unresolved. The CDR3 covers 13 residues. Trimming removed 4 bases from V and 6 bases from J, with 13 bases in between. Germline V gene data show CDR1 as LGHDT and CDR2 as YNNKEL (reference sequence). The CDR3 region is CASSRYIGREQYF. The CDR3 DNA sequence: TGTGCCAGCAGCCGGTACATTGGGCGCGAGCAGTACTTC.

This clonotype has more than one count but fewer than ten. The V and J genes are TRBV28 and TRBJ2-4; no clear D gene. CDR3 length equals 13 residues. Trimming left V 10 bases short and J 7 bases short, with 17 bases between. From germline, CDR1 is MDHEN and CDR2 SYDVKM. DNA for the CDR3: TGTGCCACCCGTCAAGGAAAGACTAACATTCAGTACTTC. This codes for CATRQGKTNIQYF. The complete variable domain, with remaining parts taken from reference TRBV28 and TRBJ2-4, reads DVKVTQSSRYLVKRTGEKVFLECVQDMDHENMFWYRQDPGLGLRLIYFSYDVKMKEKGDIPEGYSVSREKKERFSLILESASTNQTSMYLCATRQGKTNIQYFGAGTRLSVL.

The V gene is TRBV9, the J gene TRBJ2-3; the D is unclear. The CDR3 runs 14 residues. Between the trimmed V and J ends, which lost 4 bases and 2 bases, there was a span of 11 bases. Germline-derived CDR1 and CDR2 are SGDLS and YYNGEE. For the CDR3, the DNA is TGTGCCAGCAGCACCCGTCCTAACACAGATACGCAGTATTTT. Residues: CASSTRPNTDTQYF.

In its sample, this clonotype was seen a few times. In DNA, the CDR3 is TGTGCCAGCAACCCCCGACAGGGAAACTCCTACGAGCAGTACTTC. Protein sequence: CASNPRQGNSYEQYF. The chain joins TRBV12-3 or TRBV12-4 to TRBJ2-7; 7 positions agree with TRBD1. With V trimmed by 7 bases and J by 0 bases, 9 bases remained unmatched. The CDR3 sequence is 15 residues long.

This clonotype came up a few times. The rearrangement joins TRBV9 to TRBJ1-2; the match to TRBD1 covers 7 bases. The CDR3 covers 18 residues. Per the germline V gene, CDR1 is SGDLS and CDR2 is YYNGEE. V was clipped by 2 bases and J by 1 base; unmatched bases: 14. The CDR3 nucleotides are TGTGCCAGCAGCGTTCATCTTGGGACAGCACCTAGTAACTATGGCTACACCTTC. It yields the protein CASSVHLGTAPSNYGYTF.

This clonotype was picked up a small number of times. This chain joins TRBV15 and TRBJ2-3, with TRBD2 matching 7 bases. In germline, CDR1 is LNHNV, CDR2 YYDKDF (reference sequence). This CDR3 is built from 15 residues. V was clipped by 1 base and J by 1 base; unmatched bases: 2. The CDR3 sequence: CATSRARGGTDTQYF. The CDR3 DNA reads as TGTGCCACCAGCAGAGCCCGGGGGGGCACAGATACGCAGTATTTT. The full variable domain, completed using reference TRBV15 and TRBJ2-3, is DAMVIQNPRYQVTQFGKPVTLSCSQTLNHNVMYWYQQKSSQAPKLLFHYYDKDFNNEADTPDNFQSRRPNTSFCFLDIRSPGLGDTAMYLCATSRARGGTDTQYFGPGTRLTVL.

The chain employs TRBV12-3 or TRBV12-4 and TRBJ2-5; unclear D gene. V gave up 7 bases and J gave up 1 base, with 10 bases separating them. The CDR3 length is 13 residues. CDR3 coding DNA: TGTGCCAGCACCCCTGGGCCCCAAGAGACCCAGTACTTC. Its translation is CASTPGPQETQYF.

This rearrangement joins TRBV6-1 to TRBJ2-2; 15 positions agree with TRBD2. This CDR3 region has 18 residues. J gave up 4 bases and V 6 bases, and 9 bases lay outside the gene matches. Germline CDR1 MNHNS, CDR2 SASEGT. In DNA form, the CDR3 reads TGTGCCAGCAGCCATGGACTAGCGGGAGGGCCGGGCACCGGGGAGCTGTTTTTT. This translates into CASSHGLAGGPGTGELFF.

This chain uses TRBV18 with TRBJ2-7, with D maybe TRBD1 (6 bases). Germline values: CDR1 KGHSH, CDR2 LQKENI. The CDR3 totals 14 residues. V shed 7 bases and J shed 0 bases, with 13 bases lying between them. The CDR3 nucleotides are TGTGCCAGCTTGGACAGCAAAAGCTCCTACGAGCAGTACTTC. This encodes CASLDSKSSYEQYF. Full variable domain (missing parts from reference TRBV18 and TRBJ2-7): NAGVMQNPRHLVRRRGQEARLRCSPMKGHSHVYWYRQLPEEGLKFMVYLQKENIIDESGMPKERFSAEFPKEGPSILRIQQVVRGDSAAYFCASLDSKSSYEQYFGPGTRLTVT.

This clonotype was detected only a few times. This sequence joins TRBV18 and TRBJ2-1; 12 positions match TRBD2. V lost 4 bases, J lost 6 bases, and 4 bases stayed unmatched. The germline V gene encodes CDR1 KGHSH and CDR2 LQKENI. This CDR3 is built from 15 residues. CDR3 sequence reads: CASSQASGRANEQFF. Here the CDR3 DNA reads TGTGCCAGCTCACAAGCTAGCGGGAGGGCCAATGAGCAGTTCTTC.

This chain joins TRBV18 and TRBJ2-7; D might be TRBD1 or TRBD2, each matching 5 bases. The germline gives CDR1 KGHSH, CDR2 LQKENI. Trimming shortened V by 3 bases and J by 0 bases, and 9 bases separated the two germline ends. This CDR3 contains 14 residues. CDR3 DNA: TGTGCCAGCTCACCGAGAGGGGTCTCCTACGAGCAGTACTTC. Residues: CASSPRGVSYEQYF. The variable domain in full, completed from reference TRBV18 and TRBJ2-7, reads NAGVMQNPRHLVRRRGQEARLRCSPMKGHSHVYWYRQLPEEGLKFMVYLQKENIIDESGMPKERFSAEFPKEGPSILRIQQVVRGDSAAYFCASSPRGVSYEQYFGPGTRLTVT.

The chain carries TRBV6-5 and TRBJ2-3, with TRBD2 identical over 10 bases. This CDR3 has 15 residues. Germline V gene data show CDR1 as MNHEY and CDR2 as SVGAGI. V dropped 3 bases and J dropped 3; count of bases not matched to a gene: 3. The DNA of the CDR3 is TGTGCCAGCAGTTATCGGACTAGCGGTACAGATACGCAGTATTTT. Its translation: CASSYRTSGTDTQYF.

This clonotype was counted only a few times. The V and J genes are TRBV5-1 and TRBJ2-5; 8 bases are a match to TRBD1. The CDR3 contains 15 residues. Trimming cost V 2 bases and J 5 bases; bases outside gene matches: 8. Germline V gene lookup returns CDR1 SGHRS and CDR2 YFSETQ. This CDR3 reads CASSFPQGAGETQYF. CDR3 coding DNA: TGCGCCAGCAGCTTCCCGCAGGGGGCCGGCGAGACCCAGTACTTC.

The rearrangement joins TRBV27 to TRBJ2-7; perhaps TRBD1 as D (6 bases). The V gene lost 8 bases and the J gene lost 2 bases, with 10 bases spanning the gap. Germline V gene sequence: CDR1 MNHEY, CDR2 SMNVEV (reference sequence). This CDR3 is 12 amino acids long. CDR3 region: CASGTGPYEQYF. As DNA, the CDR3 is TGTGCCAGCGGCACAGGGCCCTACGAGCAGTACTTC.

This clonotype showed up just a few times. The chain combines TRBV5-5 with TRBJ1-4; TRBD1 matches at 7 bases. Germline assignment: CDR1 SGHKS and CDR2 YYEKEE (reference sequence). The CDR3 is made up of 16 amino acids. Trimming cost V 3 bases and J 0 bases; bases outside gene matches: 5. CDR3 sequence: CASSYLGGSTNEKLFF. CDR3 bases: TGTGCCAGCAGCTATCTAGGGGGCTCAACTAATGAAAAACTGTTTTTT.